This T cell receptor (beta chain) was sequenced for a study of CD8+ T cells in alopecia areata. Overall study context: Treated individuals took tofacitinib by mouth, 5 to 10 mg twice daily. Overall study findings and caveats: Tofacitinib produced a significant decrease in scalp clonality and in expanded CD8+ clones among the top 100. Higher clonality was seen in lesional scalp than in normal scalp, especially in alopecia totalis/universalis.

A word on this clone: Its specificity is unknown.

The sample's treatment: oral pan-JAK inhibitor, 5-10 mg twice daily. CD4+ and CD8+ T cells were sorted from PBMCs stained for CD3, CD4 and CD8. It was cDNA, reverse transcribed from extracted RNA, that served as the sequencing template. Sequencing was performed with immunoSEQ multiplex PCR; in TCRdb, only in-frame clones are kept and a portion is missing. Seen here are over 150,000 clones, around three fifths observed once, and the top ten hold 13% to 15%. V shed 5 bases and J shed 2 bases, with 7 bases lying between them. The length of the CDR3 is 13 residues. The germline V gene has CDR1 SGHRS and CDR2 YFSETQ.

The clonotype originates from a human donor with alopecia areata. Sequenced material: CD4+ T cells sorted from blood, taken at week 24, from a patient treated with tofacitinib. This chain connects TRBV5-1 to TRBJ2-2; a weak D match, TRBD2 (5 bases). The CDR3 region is CASREGNTGELFF. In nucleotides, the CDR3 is TGCGCCAGCAGAGAGGGTAACACCGGGGAGCTGTTTTTT.